This T cell receptor beta chain was recovered during a study of response to subunit inactivated influenza vaccine. TCRdb reprocessed the RT-PCR reads via MiXCR and lists one record per CDR3 protein. The sample lists about half a million distinct CDR3 sequences, 25% seen once, with under 2.5% in the top ten. This clonotype has only a few counts. Trimming removed 5 bases at V and 16 bases at J, with 18 bases between. The V gene's germline CDR1 is SEHNR and CDR2 FQNEAQ (reference sequence). This CDR3 is built from 12 residues. This receptor was taken from a man aged 50 or older who received an inactivated influenza vaccine. Here the sequenced sample was CD4+ T cells sorted from PBMCs, taken 5 to 6 days after vaccination. The chain uses TRBV7-9 and TRBJ1-5; D not resolved. The CDR3 nucleotides read TGTGCCAGCAGCATCCCGGGAGGTCCTCACCATTTT. Translating it yields CASSIPGGPHHF.